One sample yielded the 7 T cell receptor beta chains listed below, sequenced in a study of memory CD4+ T cells and cytomegalovirus serostatus (dated by TCRdb to the late 2010s). Receptor amplification or capture employed the immunoSEQ multiplex PCR assay. This is the immuneACCESS table as TCRdb keeps it, with only in-frame sequences that have V and J called. A part of the clones is gone; compared with another copy, unresolved V genes explain less than half, and the rest is unexplained. For this sample there are some 64,000 clones; 75% to 90% appear just once. The top ten clones comprise about 1% of the sample. Single viable CD3+CD4+CD8-CD45RO+ cells were sorted as memory CD4+ T cells on a FACSAria II. The material sequenced was memory CD4+ T cells from blood. These receptors were obtained from an adult in good health and CMV-seronegative.

The chain recombines TRBV11-3 with TRBJ2-2; D may be TRBD1 (6 bases). Trimming stripped 5 bases from V and 1 base from J, with 14 bases between. Germline V gene data show CDR1 as SGHNT and CDR2 as YENEEA. The CDR3 is 16 residues long. The DNA for the CDR3 is TGTGCCAGCAGCCGCTCACCGGGACAGAACACCGGGGAGCTGTTTTTT. This translates into CASSRSPGQNTGELFF.

V gene TRBV2 combines with J gene TRBJ1-6; D gene uncertain. Trimming removed 7 bases at V and 3 bases at J, with 7 bases between. Germline-derived CDR1 and CDR2 are SNHLY and FYNNEI. This CDR3 has 13 residues. The CDR3 loop reads CASKGDYNSPLHF. The CDR3 region has the DNA TGTGCCAGCAAGGGCGACTATAATTCACCCCTCCACTTT.

The chain couples TRBV5-4 to TRBJ2-1, with 7 bases matching TRBD2. Germline assignment: CDR1 SGHNT and CDR2 YYREEE (reference sequence). CDR3 length: 16 residues. V lost 4 bases and J lost 1; bases outside the gene matches: 8. The CDR3 is CASSGGGISSYNEQFF. CDR3 DNA sequence: TGTGCCAGCAGCGGGGGGGGGATTAGTTCCTACAATGAGCAGTTCTTC. Full variable domain (outside the CDR3, taken from reference TRBV5-4 and TRBJ2-1): ETGVTQSPTHLIKTRGQQVTLRCSSQSGHNTVSWYQQALGQGPQFIFQYYREEENGRGNFPPRFSGLQFPNYSSELNVNALELDDSALYLCASSGGGISSYNEQFFGPGTRLTVL.

V and J are TRBV5-6 and TRBJ2-7, with 12 bases fitting TRBD1. The junction had 3 bases not matched to a gene; V was cut back by 4 bases and J by 1 base. The CDR3 has 15 residues. Per the germline V gene, CDR1 is SGHDT and CDR2 is YYEEEE. As DNA, the CDR3 is TGTGCCAGCAGCGGGGGACAGGGGGCTTCCTACGAGCAGTACTTC. Its translation: CASSGGQGASYEQYF.

This clone was detected a few times. CDR3 nucleotides: TGTGCCAGCAGCGTAGGGGGGCAGAGCACTGAAGCTTTCTTT. It is translated as CASSVGGQSTEAFF. The rearrangement joins TRBV9 to TRBJ1-1; possible D gene TRBD1, 6 bases. Germline CDR1 and CDR2: SGDLS and YYNGEE. V lost 0 bases, J lost 4 bases, and 10 bases lay in between. The CDR3 is 14 amino acids. Drawing the rest from reference TRBV9 and TRBJ1-1, the complete variable domain is DSGVTQTPKHLITATGQRVTLRCSPRSGDLSVYWYQQSLDQGLQFLIQYYNGEERAKGNILERFSAQQFPDLHSELNLSSLELGDSALYFCASSVGGQSTEAFFGQGTRLTVV.

The chain recombines TRBV18 with TRBJ1-1; 9 bases map to TRBD1. The germline V gene encodes CDR1 KGHSH and CDR2 LQKENI. V trimming: 7 bases; J trimming: 5 bases; junction bases outside the gene matches: 8. The CDR3 is 14 residues long. The CDR3 reads CASFPGQGETEAFF. The CDR3 nucleotides read TGTGCCAGCTTTCCGGGACAGGGTGAGACTGAAGCTTTCTTT.

This clone was counted only a few times. The V gene is TRBV27, the J gene TRBJ2-7, with 7 bases that match TRBD1. In germline, CDR1 is MNHEY, CDR2 SMNVEV (reference sequence). The CDR3 is 16 amino acids. After removal of 5 bases from V and 4 bases from J, the junction contained 14 bases not matched to a gene. CDR3 region: CASSSPSRGGGYEQYF. The CDR3 DNA sequence: TGTGCCAGCAGTAGTCCGAGCCGAGGGGGCGGATACGAGCAGTACTTC.